The clone carrying this TCR beta chain was seen repeatedly, ten times or more. Its antigen is undetermined. Generation of TCR beta libraries employed quantitative 5'-RACE incorporating molecular barcodes. One entry per CDR3 protein, called by TCRdb with MiXCR from the 5' RACE reads. This sample yields roughly 250,000 distinct CDR3 sequences, of which 10% are seen a single time; about 2.5% belongs to the top ten. The sample comes from a study of CD8 T cells in ankylosing spondylitis. Study outcomes and limitations: Previously reported in reactive arthritis synovial fluid and blood were some of the motif variants.

The sample comprised blood, either unsorted or a sorted T cell fraction (not recorded which). This clonotype originated in a male donor with ankylosing spondylitis or in good health (not recorded which).

CDR3 loop: CASSRTSGRHNEQFF. In nucleotides, the CDR3 is TGTGCCAGCAGCCGCACTAGCGGGCGACACAATGAGCAGTTCTTC. The V call is TRBV11-2, the J call TRBJ2-1; TRBD2 agrees at 9 bases. The length of the CDR3 is 15 residues. CDR1 is SGHAT and CDR2 is FQNNGV in the germline V gene. The V gene end was trimmed by 5 bases and the J gene end by 5 bases; junction bases not matched to a gene: 7.